Below are 9 T cell receptor beta chains sequenced from a single sample in a study of T cell responses to AZD1222 COVID-19 vaccine. Sequenced by immunoSEQ multiplex PCR; TCRdb stores in-frame clones only, minus some. The sample yields approximately 100,000 clones, over 75% seen once. The sample was peripheral blood, taken on day 0 of AZD1222 vaccination. Receptor source: an adult in good health.

CDR3 bases: TGTGCCAGCAGCCGGGGGACAGGGGGTGCTAACTATGGCTACACCTTC. This gives the protein CASSRGTGGANYGYTF. The chain is built from TRBV3-1 (or the pseudogene TRBV3-2) and TRBJ1-2; 11 positions agree with TRBD1. With 4 bases clipped from V and 0 bases from J, the junction kept 4 bases outside the gene matches. The germline gives CDR1 LGHDT, CDR2 YNNKEL (reference sequence). The CDR3 length is 16 residues.

This clone was seen just once. This same CDR3 is encoded by further DNA sequences in the sample. The chain has TRBV5-4 and TRBJ2-3; the D gene is possibly TRBD1 (5 bases). The CDR3 is 14 residues long. The germline V and J ends were trimmed by 0 bases and 4 bases, with 9 bases remaining between them. Germline CDR1 reads SGHNT; CDR2 reads YYREEE (reference sequence). CDR3 region: CASSLDRSSDTQYF. DNA of the CDR3: TGTGCCAGCAGCTTGGACAGGTCATCAGATACGCAGTATTTT.

The chain carries TRBV28 and TRBJ1-5; D gene uncertain. Germline values: CDR1 MDHEN, CDR2 SYDVKM. The V and J ends lost 3 bases and 6 bases respectively, with 9 bases between them. The CDR3 covers 13 residues. Here the CDR3 DNA reads TGTGCCAGCAGTTTTGGCGTGGCTCAGCCCCAGCATTTT. Amino acids: CASSFGVAQPQHF.

The table lists this clone with a few counts. The chain joins TRBV14 to TRBJ2-7, with D perhaps matching TRBD1 (6 bases). The CDR3 contains 14 residues. Germline V gives CDR1 SGHDN, CDR2 FVKESK. V lost 2 bases to trimming and J lost 3 bases, with 11 bases between them. CDR3 nucleotide sequence: TGTGCCAGCAGCCAACAGGGGTTAGGCTACGAGCAGTACTTC. Amino acids: CASSQQGLGYEQYF.

CDR3 bases: TGTGCCAGCACCCCAAGTCGGGGGACAGGAAACACCATATATTTT. Protein: CASTPSRGTGNTIYF. The V and J genes are TRBV3-1 (or the pseudogene TRBV3-2) and TRBJ1-3; weak D call: TRBD1 (6 bases). Between the trimmed V and J ends, which lost 7 bases and 4 bases, there was a span of 17 bases. Germline-derived CDR1 and CDR2 are LGHDT and YNNKEL (reference sequence). The CDR3 totals 15 residues.

The gene calls are TRBV27 and TRBJ2-7; 11 bases fit TRBD1. The J segment lost 2 bases and the V segment lost 8 bases, leaving 2 bases of the junction unmatched. This CDR3 contains 13 residues. Germline V lookup: CDR1 MNHEY, CDR2 SMNVEV (reference sequence). The CDR3 DNA follows: TGTGCCAGCGGGACAGGGGGTACCTACGAGCAGTACTTC. It translates to CASGTGGTYEQYF.

This clone has just a few counts. The chain carries TRBV30 and TRBJ2-7, with 10 bases identical to TRBD1. The CDR3 sequence is 17 residues long. CDR1 is GTSNPN and CDR2 is SVGIG in the germline V gene (reference sequence). The J segment lost 4 bases and the V segment lost 3 bases, leaving 15 bases of the junction unmatched. The CDR3 is CAWRTSTGGRSRYEQYF. In DNA, the CDR3 is TGTGCCTGGAGAACCTCGACAGGGGGCAGATCTCGGTACGAGCAGTACTTC.

The chain's CDR3 is CASSPPGQGVYEQYF. The CDR3 nucleotides are TGTGCCAGCAGCCCCCCGGGACAGGGGGTGTACGAGCAGTACTTC. V is TRBV28 and J is TRBJ2-7; 11 nucleotides agree with TRBD1. CDR1 is MDHEN, CDR2 SYDVKM, per germline. The CDR3 is 15 residues long. Trimming removed 6 bases from V and 4 bases from J; junction bases left unmatched: 8.

CDR3 in DNA: TGTGCCAGCAACCCACGGACAGGGGGCTTGAGCAAACTGTTTTTT. Amino acid sequence: CASNPRTGGLSKLFF. The chain uses TRBV28 and TRBJ1-4; 11 bases map to TRBD1. CDR1 and CDR2 from the germline V gene are MDHEN and SYDVKM. The CDR3 is 15 residues long. V dropped 7 bases and J dropped 11; count of bases not matched to a gene: 12.